The present entry profiles one T cell receptor beta chain with its context. The sample is drawn from a study of blood T cell repertoires in COVID-19. The junction had 8 bases not matched to a gene; V was cut back by 0 bases and J by 6 bases. CDR3 length: 16 amino acids. CDR1 SGHNT and CDR2 YYREEE come from the germline V gene (reference sequence). This table comes from immunoSEQ multiplex PCR, and its TCRdb copy is limited to in-frame clones, with some not included. The repertoire holds roughly 110,000 clones, around nine tenths seen once, with roughly 19% in the top ten. Sequenced input: peripheral blood. The rearrangement joins TRBV5-4 to TRBJ2-1; 8 bases are shared with TRBD1. The sequence came from a human donor with acute or convalescent COVID-19. The donor label of this sample is uncertain. CDR3 loop: CASSLGAGGSFNEQFF. The CDR3 coding sequence is TGTGCCAGCAGCTTGGGGGCAGGGGGCAGCTTCAATGAGCAGTTCTTC.